Presented here are 32 T cell receptor beta chains from one specimen sequenced in a study of CD8 T cells in ankylosing spondylitis. TCRdb passed the 5' RACE reads through MiXCR, listing each CDR3 protein once. The table records about 140,000 distinct CDR3 sequences, roughly 11% of them present only once. Sequenced material: blood, either unsorted or a sorted T cell fraction (not recorded which). The receptors shown here come from a female donor with ankylosing spondylitis or in good health (not recorded which).

V is TRBV20-1 and J is TRBJ1-1; D gene unclear. Germline lookup yields CDR1 DFQATT and CDR2 SNEGSKA (reference sequence). With 0 bases removed from V and 6 bases from J, the gap between germline ends came to 14 bases. The CDR3 spans 14 residues. DNA for the CDR3: TGCAGTGCTAGAGATTTATCCGGAGGCGCTGAAGCTTTCTTT. Encoded protein: CSARDLSGGAEAFF.

At least ten counts were recorded for this clonotype. The chain recombines TRBV6-1 with TRBJ1-5; D is unclear. Per germline, CDR1 MNHNS and CDR2 SASEGT. This CDR3 region has 14 residues. Trimming took 4 bases from V and 3 from J, leaving 10 bases between them. This CDR3 reads CASSGPGFNQPQHF. The CDR3 DNA reads as TGTGCCAGCAGTGGACCGGGGTTCAATCAGCCCCAGCATTTT.

This clonotype was observed many times. The V and J genes are TRBV28 and TRBJ2-7; D may be TRBD1 or TRBD2 (5 bases each). Germline CDR1 MDHEN, CDR2 SYDVKM. The V end was cut by 6 bases, the J end by 2 bases, with 14 bases between. CDR3 length equals 14 residues. CDR3 residues: CASRTGTETYEQYF. In nucleotides, the CDR3 is TGTGCCAGCAGGACCGGGACGGAAACCTACGAGCAGTACTTC.

This clonotype showed up many times. The chain has TRBV10-3 and TRBJ2-1, with unresolved D. This CDR3 has 16 amino acids. V was trimmed by 0 bases and J by 5 bases, leaving 14 bases between them. Looked up from germline, CDR1 is ENHRY and CDR2 is SYGVKD. The CDR3 DNA is TGTGCCATCAGTGAGTCAGGACCCAAAAAAAACAATGAGCAGTTCTTC. It specifies CAISESGPKKNNEQFF.

This clonotype was detected many times. The V gene is TRBV7-2, the J gene TRBJ1-4, with 7 bases lining up with TRBD1. Looked up from germline, CDR1 is SGHTA and CDR2 is FQGNSA. With 5 bases clipped from V and 11 bases from J, the junction kept 5 bases outside the gene matches. The CDR3 spans 12 residues. The DNA for the CDR3 is TGTGCCAGCAGCCGGGGACAGACGAAACTGTTTTTT. Protein product: CASSRGQTKLFF.

This clonotype was counted ten times or more. DNA for the CDR3: TGTGCCAGCAGCTCTTCCGGGACAGGGGGAGCCTACAATGAGCAGTTCTTC. Translation: CASSSSGTGGAYNEQFF. The J gene is TRBJ2-1, the V gene TRBV5-6; 11 bases are a match to TRBD1. The germline CDR1 and CDR2 sequences are SGHDT and YYEEEE. The CDR3 covers 17 residues. V lost 3 bases and J lost 2; bases outside the gene matches: 7.

This clonotype was counted ten times or more. This chain uses TRBV11-2 with TRBJ2-5; 7 bases agree with TRBD1. The V and J ends lost 5 bases and 1 base, in that order; junction bases with no gene match: 1. From germline, CDR1 is SGHAT and CDR2 FQNNGV. This CDR3 region has 13 residues. CDR3 sequence: CASSRDSQETQYF. The CDR3 DNA reads TGTGCCAGCAGCCGGGACAGCCAAGAGACCCAGTACTTC.

The rearrangement joins TRBV12-3 or TRBV12-4 to TRBJ2-1; TRBD2 aligns across 8 bases. The junction had 9 bases not matched to a gene; V was cut back by 6 bases and J by 5 bases. The CDR3 extends over 15 amino acids. The CDR3 loop reads CASSGGGRLNNEQFF. The CDR3 nucleotides are TGTGCCAGCAGCGGTGGCGGGAGGCTAAACAATGAGCAGTTCTTC.

This clonotype was seen more than once but under ten times. The chain links TRBV28 to TRBJ2-6, with D hard to call. V was shortened by 6 bases and J by 2 bases, with 11 bases between the two germline ends. Germline lookup yields CDR1 MDHEN and CDR2 SYDVKM. This CDR3 is 15 amino acids long. CDR3 DNA: TGTGCCAGCAGCAGGTGGGGTGCTGGGGCCAACGTCCTGACTTTC. Its translation is CASSRWGAGANVLTF.

This clonotype appeared many times. The J gene is TRBJ2-7, the V gene TRBV27; 7 bases align to TRBD1. Germline V gene sequence: CDR1 MNHEY, CDR2 SMNVEV (reference sequence). J was trimmed by 3 bases and V by 2 bases; bases with no gene match: 4. The CDR3 runs to 14 residues. The CDR3 DNA reads as TGTGCCAGCAGTTTAGAGGGACAGCTCTACGAGCAGTACTTC. It translates to CASSLEGQLYEQYF.

This clonotype was counted at least ten times. This chain joins TRBV27 and TRBJ2-1, with 13 bases fitting TRBD2. V lost 7 bases and J lost 7; bases outside the gene matches: 7. Germline V gene lookup returns CDR1 MNHEY and CDR2 SMNVEV (reference sequence). The length of the CDR3 is 15 residues. CDR3 protein: CASTPGTSGKNEQFF. The CDR3, as DNA: TGTGCCAGCACACCCGGGACTAGCGGGAAAAATGAGCAGTTCTTC.

This clonotype was observed at least ten times. The V call is TRBV19, the J call TRBJ1-5; possible D gene TRBD1, 6 bases. The CDR3 sequence is 15 residues long. Per the germline V gene, CDR1 is LNHDA and CDR2 is SQIVND (reference sequence). With 4 bases removed from V and 2 bases from J, the gap between germline ends came to 12 bases. The CDR3 loop is CASSTGVDGNQPQHF. The CDR3 DNA reads as TGTGCCAGTAGTACAGGGGTGGACGGCAATCAGCCCCAGCATTTT.

This clonotype was counted many times. The chain recombines TRBV6-1 with TRBJ1-1; D remains unclear. The CDR3 runs 14 residues. V dropped 1 base and J dropped 8 bases, with 14 bases sitting between them. CDR1 and CDR2 (germline): MNHNS, SASEGT. The CDR3 here is CASSEGTSYGEAFF. The CDR3 DNA sequence: TGTGCCAGCAGTGAAGGGACCTCCTACGGCGAAGCTTTCTTT.

This clonotype was observed at least ten times. This chain links TRBV7-9 with TRBJ2-7, with TRBD1 as a possible D gene (6 bases). This CDR3 has 17 residues. The germline gives CDR1 SEHNR, CDR2 FQNEAQ (reference sequence). Trimming removed 4 bases from V and 2 bases from J, with 21 bases in between. CDR3 sequence reads: CASSSNYRAQDAYEQYF. As DNA, the CDR3 is TGTGCCAGCAGCTCCAACTACAGGGCTCAAGATGCCTACGAGCAGTACTTC. The full variable domain, rest sourced from reference TRBV7-9 and TRBJ2-7, is DTGVSQNPRHKITKRGQNVTFRCDPISEHNRLYWYRQTLGQGPEFLTYFQNEAQLEKSRLLSDRFSAERPKGSFSTLEIQRTEQGDSAMYLCASSSNYRAQDAYEQYFGPGTRLTVT.

This clonotype was counted ten times or more. The V gene is TRBV5-1, the J gene TRBJ2-1; TRBD1 matches 9 bases. Germline loops: CDR1 SGHRS, CDR2 YFSETQ. The CDR3 loop spans 14 amino acids. The V gene end was trimmed by 3 bases and the J gene end by 8 bases; junction bases not matched to a gene: 6. The CDR3 DNA sequence: TGCGCCAGCAGCTATACAGGGGGCGGAGATGAGCAGTTCTTC. Protein product: CASSYTGGGDEQFF.

This clonotype was counted a few times. V and J are TRBV24-1 and TRBJ1-2, with D unresolved. Germline V CDR1 and CDR2: KGHDR, SFDVKD. V was clipped by 4 bases and J by 4 bases, with 12 bases between them. This CDR3 region has 14 residues. The CDR3 region has the DNA TGTGCCACCAGTGACCAAGGACGGCTCTATGGCTACACCTTC. The encoded protein is CATSDQGRLYGYTF.

This clonotype was seen many times. This chain's CDR3 is CASSLPSMNTEAFF. The CDR3 DNA is TGTGCCAGCAGTTTACCGTCCATGAACACTGAAGCTTTCTTT. This chain connects TRBV28 to TRBJ1-1; unclear D gene. The CDR3 spans 14 residues. Germline V lookup: CDR1 MDHEN, CDR2 SYDVKM. With 2 bases removed from V and 0 bases from J, the gap between germline ends came to 7 bases.

Many counts were recorded for this clonotype. The chain recombines TRBV5-1 with TRBJ2-5; D might be TRBD2 (5 bases). CDR3 length: 13 amino acids. In germline, CDR1 is SGHRS, CDR2 YFSETQ. Trimming pared 0 bases from V and 5 bases from J, leaving 8 bases between. The CDR3 DNA is TGCGCCAGCAGCTTGGCTAGCCGGGAGACCCAGTACTTC. Its protein product is CASSLASRETQYF.

This clonotype was counted only a few times. The rearrangement uses TRBV20-1 and TRBJ2-3; TRBD2 agrees at 9 bases. The ends lost 1 base at V and 3 bases at J; junction bases unmatched: 5. The CDR3 totals 15 residues. Germline assignment: CDR1 DFQATT and CDR2 SNEGSKA (reference sequence). The CDR3 here is CSARGLAGLTDTQYF. In nucleotides, the CDR3 is TGCAGTGCTAGAGGGCTAGCGGGGTTAACAGATACGCAGTATTTT.

The gene calls are TRBV11-2 and TRBJ1-2, with TRBD1 identical over 7 bases. CDR1 SGHAT and CDR2 FQNNGV come from the germline V gene. The CDR3 has 16 residues. V lost 2 bases and J lost 2; bases outside the gene matches: 8. The CDR3: CASSLKTGVDNYGYTF. The CDR3 region has the DNA TGTGCCAGCAGCTTAAAAACAGGGGTTGACAACTATGGCTACACCTTC.

The chain uses TRBV28 and TRBJ2-3, with 9 bases fitting TRBD1. Germline values: CDR1 MDHEN, CDR2 SYDVKM. With V trimmed by 7 bases and J by 8 bases, 4 bases remained unmatched. This CDR3 has 12 residues. DNA of the CDR3: TGTGCCAGCAATCGACAGGGGGGTACGCAGTATTTT. Its protein is CASNRQGGTQYF.

Ten or more counts support this clonotype. The rearrangement links TRBV5-1 to TRBJ2-1; 11 bases align to TRBD2. Per the germline V gene, CDR1 is SGHRS and CDR2 is YFSETQ. CDR3 length: 16 residues. Trimming removed 4 bases from V and 7 bases from J; junction bases left unmatched: 10. The CDR3 loop reads CASSPEPSGGSNEQFF. DNA of the CDR3: TGCGCCAGCAGCCCCGAACCTAGCGGGGGGAGTAATGAGCAGTTCTTC. Combining the CDR3 with reference TRBV5-1 and TRBJ2-1 gives the whole variable domain KAGVTQTPRYLIKTRGQQVTLSCSPISGHRSVSWYQQTPGQGLQFLFEYFSETQRNKGNFPGRFSGRQFSNSRSEMNVSTLELGDSALYLCASSPEPSGGSNEQFFGPGTRLTVL.

This clonotype was observed once. The CDR3 is CASNRARRGTDTQYF. As DNA, the CDR3 is TGTGCCAGCAACCGGGCCCGACGGGGCACAGATACGCAGTATTTT. The V call is TRBV27, the J call TRBJ2-3; D call uncertain. V was trimmed by 7 bases and J by 1 base, leaving 15 bases between them. The CDR3 extends over 15 amino acids. Germline V lookup: CDR1 MNHEY, CDR2 SMNVEV (reference sequence).

The V gene is TRBV3-1, the J gene TRBJ2-1; 12 bases map to TRBD2. Germline CDR1 and CDR2: LGHDT and YNNKEL (reference sequence). The CDR3 has 17 residues. V was pared by 10 bases and J by 3 bases, with 13 bases of the junction left unmatched. Here the CDR3 DNA reads TGTGCCACCTCCCAAGTGGGACTAGCGGGCCGCTACAATGAGCAGTTCTTC. It codes for CATSQVGLAGRYNEQFF.

This clonotype was seen at least ten times. The chain uses TRBV5-1 and TRBJ1-1, with D possibly TRBD1 on 5 matching bases. V was shortened by 0 bases and J by 0 bases, with 18 bases between the two germline ends. This CDR3 is 18 amino acids long. The V gene's germline CDR1 is SGHRS and CDR2 YFSETQ. The CDR3 region is CASSLGGPPNLMNTEAFF. The CDR3, as DNA: TGCGCCAGCAGCTTGGGGGGACCTCCAAACCTCATGAACACTGAAGCTTTCTTT. The complete variable domain, with remaining parts taken from reference TRBV5-1 and TRBJ1-1, reads KAGVTQTPRYLIKTRGQQVTLSCSPISGHRSVSWYQQTPGQGLQFLFEYFSETQRNKGNFPGRFSGRQFSNSRSEMNVSTLELGDSALYLCASSLGGPPNLMNTEAFFGQGTRLTVV.

At least ten counts were recorded for this clonotype. The chain has TRBV5-8 and TRBJ2-5; D call uncertain. This CDR3 has 14 residues. The germline gives CDR1 SGHTS, CDR2 YDEGEE. V lost 1 base and J lost 2, with 9 bases in between. The CDR3 nucleotides are TGTGCCAGCAGCTTGATTTGGAGTCAAGAGACCCAGTACTTC. Amino acid sequence: CASSLIWSQETQYF.

This clonotype was detected a few times. The genes are TRBV5-1 and TRBJ2-5; 7 nucleotides agree with TRBD2. V lost 7 bases, J lost 4 bases, and 7 bases stayed unmatched. This CDR3 has 13 amino acids. The V gene's germline CDR1 is SGHRS and CDR2 YFSETQ. The CDR3 DNA sequence: TGCGCCAGCGGGGGGGTAAGCGGAGAGACCCAGTACTTC. It codes for CASGGVSGETQYF.

Worth noting for this clonotype: A much larger clone differs from this one at a single base, so this may be a read error. CDR3 nucleotides: TGTGTCAGCAGTTTATCCGGCGGCAGGGCCGATCAGCCCCAGCATTTT. Protein: CVSSLSGGRADQPQHF. The chain recombines TRBV12-3 or TRBV12-4 with TRBJ1-5, with a weak D call TRBD1 (5 bases). The CDR3 extends over 16 amino acids.

This clonotype was picked up many times. This chain's CDR3 is CSVEEGAVYNQETQYF. Written as DNA, the CDR3 is TGCAGCGTTGAAGAAGGGGCAGTCTATAACCAAGAGACCCAGTACTTC. V and J are TRBV29-1 and TRBJ2-5; D possibly corresponds to TRBD1 (5 bases). The CDR3 covers 16 residues. V lost 0 bases to trimming and J lost 0 bases, with 14 bases between them. Germline V CDR1 and CDR2: SQVTM, ANQGSEA. The entire variable domain, with the rest obtained from reference TRBV29-1 and TRBJ2-5, is as follows: SAVISQKPSRDICQRGTSLTIQCQVDSQVTMMFWYRQQPGQSLTLIATANQGSEATYESGFVIDKFPISRPNLTFSTLTVSNMSPEDSSIYLCSVEEGAVYNQETQYFGPGTRLLVL.

Concerning this clonotype: Since the CDR3 does not end with the conserved phenylalanine or tryptophan, this likely comes from a read error. This chain connects TRBV24-1 to TRBJ2-1, with no clear D. Trimming took off 6 bases at V and 5 bases at J, with 19 bases between the two ends. The CDR3 has 16 amino acids. Germline V gene lookup returns CDR1 KGHDR and CDR2 SFDVKD. CDR3 amino acids: CATSHTSRTPDNEQFS. The DNA for the CDR3 is TGTGCCACCAGTCATACATCTCGAACTCCCGACAATGAGCAGTTCTCC.

The chain is built from TRBV28 and TRBJ2-7; D not certain. Trimming shortened V by 6 bases and J by 5 bases, and 5 bases separated the two germline ends. Germline V gene sequence: CDR1 MDHEN, CDR2 SYDVKM. The CDR3 spans 10 residues. The CDR3 region is CASSLNEQYF. CDR3 coding DNA: TGTGCCAGCAGCCTCAACGAGCAGTACTTC.

This clonotype was seen repeatedly, ten times or more. The chain employs TRBV30 and TRBJ1-1; a possible D gene is TRBD1 (6 bases). Germline assignment: CDR1 GTSNPN and CDR2 SVGIG (reference sequence). The CDR3 length is 12 residues. Between the trimmed V and J ends, which lost 3 bases and 9 bases, there was a span of 14 bases. This chain's CDR3 is CAWRKTGTQAFF. CDR3 bases: TGTGCCTGGAGGAAAACAGGGACACAAGCTTTCTTT.